This T cell receptor (beta chain) is from a study of blood T cells in healthy people across ages. Study information: Template switching caught about one barcoded beta molecule for each two T cells.

Primers used in a second PCR of roughly 6 to 11 cycles were a sample-barcoded 5' primer and a J-beta primer mix. TCRdb analysed the 5' RACE reads with MiXCR anew, one entry per CDR3 protein. The sample records about 320,000 distinct CDR3 sequences, less than 30% being singletons. Germline CDR1 SGHKS, CDR2 YYEKEE (reference sequence). This CDR3 has 12 amino acids. Trimming removed 1 base from V and 4 bases from J, with 5 bases in between. Sequencing used blood. The chain couples TRBV5-5 to TRBJ1-1; D not resolved. This receptor was taken from a woman in her 70s in good health. The CDR3 DNA follows: TGTGCCAGCAGCTTGTATAGCACTGAAGCTTTCTTT. Residues: CASSLYSTEAFF.